These T cell receptor beta chains were read from a single sample in a study of cytomegalovirus exposure and HLA in healthy donors. TCRdb's table, derived via immunoSEQ multiplex PCR, lists solely in-frame clones and lacks some. This table has about 74,000 clones, around 94% appearing once. The sample taken for sequencing was PBMCs. These receptors came from a man younger than 35 in good health and CMV-seropositive. Each CDR3 is given with its conserved first and last residue. Not all rows give a size; the values are once, few, many and, for expanded clones, a class.

CDR3: CASSRGTDTQYF
V: TRBV11-2
size: few
J: TRBJ2-3

CDR3: CSVGRTGGDEQYF
V: TRBV29-1
size: NA
J: TRBJ2-7

CDR3: CASSPNGGTSVNGNTGELFF
V: TRBV5-1
size: NA
J: TRBJ2-2

CDR3: CASSLSQSTQPQHF
V: TRBV7-9
size: NA
J: TRBJ1-5

CDR3: CASSYAGLYGYTF
V: TRBV6-6
size: NA
J: TRBJ1-2

CDR3: CASSINLGGSNQPQHF
V: TRBV19
size: NA
J: TRBJ1-5

CDR3: CASSLPGDENTIYF
V: TRBV28
size: once
J: TRBJ1-3

CDR3: CASSGLAGAYNEQFF
V: TRBV6-4
size: NA
J: TRBJ2-1

CDR3: CATGTGGSNQPQHF
V: TRBV27
size: NA
J: TRBJ1-5

CDR3: CASSLRTNRASDTQYF
V: TRBV28
size: NA
J: TRBJ2-3

CDR3: CASSLQVSEAFF
V: TRBV28
size: NA
J: TRBJ1-1

CDR3: CASSYPFRDSQETQYF
V: TRBV5-1
size: NA
J: TRBJ2-5

CDR3: CASSLVPGFGEQYF
V: TRBV7-9
size: NA
J: TRBJ2-7

CDR3: CASSPPETGGADTQYF
V: TRBV18
size: NA
J: TRBJ2-3

CDR3: CASSKKYTGQTYEQYF
V: TRBV21-1
size: NA
J: TRBJ2-7

CDR3: CASSPGGSYGYTF
V: TRBV5-6
size: NA
J: TRBJ1-2

CDR3: CASSLVAISTDTQYF
V: TRBV11-1
size: NA
J: TRBJ2-3

CDR3: CAWSYLRGRAGTPNEKLFF
V: TRBV30
size: NA
J: TRBJ1-4

CDR3: CASSPGTSTNEQFF
V: TRBV9
size: NA
J: TRBJ2-1